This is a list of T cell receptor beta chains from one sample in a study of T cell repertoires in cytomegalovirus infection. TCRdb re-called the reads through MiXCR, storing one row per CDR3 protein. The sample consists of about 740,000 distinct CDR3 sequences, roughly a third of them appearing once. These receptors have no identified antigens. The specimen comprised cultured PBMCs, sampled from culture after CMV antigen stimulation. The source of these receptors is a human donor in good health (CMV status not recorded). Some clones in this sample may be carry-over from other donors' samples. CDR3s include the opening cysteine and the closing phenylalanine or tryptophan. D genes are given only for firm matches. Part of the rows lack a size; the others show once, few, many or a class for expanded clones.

TGCGCCAGCAGCCAAGGCGGGACAGGGCGAGATACGCAGTATTTT	CASSQGGTGRDTQYF	TRBD1	TRBJ2-3	few	TRBV4-3
TGTGCCAGCAGTTACTCCCGGGACAGGGACACTTTCTTT	CASSYSRDRDTFF	TRBD1	TRBJ1-1	NA	TRBV6-6
TGTGCCAGCACCGGCGGGGGGACAGGAGGGGGAAAACTGTTTTTT	CASTGGGTGGGKLFF	TRBD1	TRBJ1-4	NA	TRBV6-1
TGTGCCAGCAGCTTCCTAAGCGGGAGCCCGCCCTACGAGCACTACTTC	CASSFLSGSPPYEHYF	TRBD2	TRBJ2-7	NA	TRBV7-2
TGTGCCAGCAGTTTATCTCCCCCCAAGACAGACCGCTCCTACGAGCAGTACTTC	CASSLSPPKTDRSYEQYF	NA	TRBJ2-7	few	TRBV28
TGTGCCAGCAGCTTAGTGGTCAGGGGTAACACTGAAGCTTTCTTT	CASSLVVRGNTEAFF	NA	TRBJ1-1	NA	TRBV7-8
TGCAGCGCAGGGGGGGGGGCCCGGGAGCAGTACTTC	CSAGGGAREQYF	NA	TRBJ2-7	NA	TRBV29-1
TGTGCCAGCAGTGGGGAGCGGGAGAAGTTCTTC	CASSGEREKFF	TRBD2	TRBJ2-1	NA	TRBV2
TGTGCCAGCAAGAGCTCCTACGAGCAGTACTTC	CASKSSYEQYF	NA	TRBJ2-7	NA	TRBV2
TGTGCCAGCAGCCAAATAGGGTCCAATGAGCAGTTCTTC	CASSQIGSNEQFF	NA	TRBJ2-1	NA	TRBV14
TGCGCCAGCAGCTTCCGACAGATTCAAGAGACCCAGTACTTC	CASSFRQIQETQYF	NA	TRBJ2-5	NA	TRBV5-1
TGTGCCAGCAGCTTAGGAGTGGGCAGGGTGGGGAACTTCATGAACACTGAAGCTTTCTTT	CASSLGVGRVGNFMNTEAFF	NA	TRBJ1-1	NA	TRBV7-8
TGTGCCAGCAGCCCCCCCCTAGCGGGGACCTCCTACGAGCAGTACTTC	CASSPPLAGTSYEQYF	TRBD2	TRBJ2-7	few	TRBV7-2
TGTGCCAGTAGTCCCGCTGGGGCCAACGTCCTGACTTTC	CASSPAGANVLTF	NA	TRBJ2-6	NA	TRBV19
TGTGCCAGCTGGATTCGGAGAGATACGCAGTATTTT	CASWIRRDTQYF	NA	TRBJ2-3	few	TRBV27
TGTGCCAGTCGGCGGCTAGCGGGAGGAGAGGCCGGGGAGCTGTTTTTT	CASRRLAGGEAGELFF	TRBD2	TRBJ2-2	NA	TRBV19
TGTGCCAGCAGCCCTGGACTGGTTACGGGCACCGGGGAGCTGTTTTTT	CASSPGLVTGTGELFF	NA	TRBJ2-2	NA	TRBV11-2
TGTGCCAGCAGGCGACCGGGACAGGGACCCTCCTACAATGAGCAGTTCTTC	CASRRPGQGPSYNEQFF	TRBD1	TRBJ2-1	NA	TRBV7-9
TGTGCCAGCACTGGGGGTCAGCCCCAGCATTTT	CASTGGQPQHF	NA	TRBJ1-5	few	TRBV6-1
TGCAGTGCTAAATCCCCAGGGGGCACAGATACGCAGTATTTT	CSAKSPGGTDTQYF	NA	TRBJ2-3	NA	TRBV20-1
TGTGCCAGCAGTTACTCGACAGGGCATTTGGCTGAAGCTTTCTTT	CASSYSTGHLAEAFF	TRBD1	TRBJ1-1	NA	TRBV6-6
TGTGCCAGCAGCTTACTGGGACGGAATGAAAAACTGTTTTTT	CASSLLGRNEKLFF	NA	TRBJ1-4	few	TRBV7-9
TGTGCCAGCAGCTCAGACAGGGAGGACTCACCCCTCCACTTT	CASSSDREDSPLHF	TRBD1	TRBJ1-6	NA	TRBV7-6
TGCGCCAGCAGCCAAGTGCGGTCAGCCCGACCCGGAAACACCATATATTTT	CASSQVRSARPGNTIYF	NA	TRBJ1-3	few	TRBV4-1
TGTGCCAGCAGCTACAGGGTAGCGGGAGGCCGGGAGCAGTTCTTC	CASSYRVAGGREQFF	TRBD2	TRBJ2-1	NA	TRBV5-4
TGTGCCAGCAGTGGGCACCTTAGCGGGAGGGCCTTAGAGACCCAGTACTTC	CASSGHLSGRALETQYF	TRBD2	TRBJ2-5	few	TRBV12-3/TRBV12-4
TGTGCCACCAGTGATCCCCGGGGACAAAATAGCCGGGAGACCCAGTACTTC	CATSDPRGQNSRETQYF	NA	TRBJ2-5	few	TRBV24-1
TGCGCCAGCTCTAGAACAGGGCCCTCAAACACCGGGGAGCTGTTTTTT	CASSRTGPSNTGELFF	NA	TRBJ2-2	few	TRBV10-2
TGTGCCAGCAGCCCCGGACAGGGGAGGAATGAGCAGTTCTTC	CASSPGQGRNEQFF	TRBD1	TRBJ2-1	few	TRBV7-9
TGTGCCAGCAGCCCGCGGACAGGAGGTCTCCCAGATACGCAGTATTTT	CASSPRTGGLPDTQYF	TRBD1	TRBJ2-3	NA	TRBV7-2
TGTGCCAGCTCGGCCACCGGGACAGGGTTTGGCTACGAGCAGTACTTC	CASSATGTGFGYEQYF	TRBD1	TRBJ2-7	NA	TRBV18
TGTGCCAGTAGTATAGTTTGGCGCACCAGGGAGCTGTTTTTT	CASSIVWRTRELFF	NA	TRBJ2-2	NA	TRBV19
TGTGCCAGTGAGGAGCCCGATGGTTCCCAGTACTTC	CASEEPDGSQYF	NA	TRBJ2-5	once	TRBV25-1
TGTGCCAGCAGTTCTCCTAGCGGAACTAGCACAGATACGCAGTATTTT	CASSSPSGTSTDTQYF	TRBD2	TRBJ2-3	few	TRBV6-6
TGTGCCAGCAGTACCCTCGGTGAGCAGTTCTTC	CASSTLGEQFF	NA	TRBJ2-1	NA	TRBV12-3/TRBV12-4
TGTGCCACTGGGAGGGCGGGAACGGTAAATGAGCAGTTCTTC	CATGRAGTVNEQFF	TRBD2	TRBJ2-1	NA	TRBV7-9
TGTGCCAGCAGCCCGGACCCACCGGGGTCACCCCTCCACTTT	CASSPDPPGSPLHF	NA	TRBJ1-6	NA	TRBV7-2
TGTGCCAGCAGCTTGGGGGGGCTTGAGCAGTTCTTC	CASSLGGLEQFF	NA	TRBJ2-1	NA	TRBV5-6
TGTGCCAGCGAGCGGATTAATAGCAATCAGCCCCAGCATTTT	CASERINSNQPQHF	NA	TRBJ1-5	few	TRBV6-1
TGTGCCAGCAGTTTATCGGGCAGGGATTACACTGAAGCTTTCTTT	CASSLSGRDYTEAFF	NA	TRBJ1-1	NA	TRBV28
TGTGCCACCAGTTCTTTCTCCGGGGGCTCCTACAATGAGCAGTTCTTC	CATSSFSGGSYNEQFF	NA	TRBJ2-1	NA	TRBV24-1
TGTGCCAGCAGTTTATGGGCCCCCCAGCACCTCTCTGGAAACACCATATATTTT	CASSLWAPQHLSGNTIYF	NA	TRBJ1-3	few	TRBV28
TGCAGTGCTATCCGGGTTTCTGATACGCAGTATTTT	CSAIRVSDTQYF	NA	TRBJ2-3	NA	TRBV20-1
TGTGCCAGCAGCCAAAGACCCTACGAGCAGTACTTC	CASSQRPYEQYF	NA	TRBJ2-7	few	TRBV7-2
TGTGCCAGCAGCTTAGTGGGACTTAAAGAGACCCAGTACTTC	CASSLVGLKETQYF	NA	TRBJ2-5	few	TRBV7-6